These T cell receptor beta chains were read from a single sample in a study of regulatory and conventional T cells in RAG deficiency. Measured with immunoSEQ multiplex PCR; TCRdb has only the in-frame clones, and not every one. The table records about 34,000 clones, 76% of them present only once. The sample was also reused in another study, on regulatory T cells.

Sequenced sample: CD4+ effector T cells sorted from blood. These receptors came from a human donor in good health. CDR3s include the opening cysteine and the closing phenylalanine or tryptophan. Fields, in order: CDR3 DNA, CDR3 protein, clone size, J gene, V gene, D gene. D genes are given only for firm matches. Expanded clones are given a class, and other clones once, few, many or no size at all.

TGTGCCAGCAGCTTTCAGAACACTGAAGCTTTCTTT | CASSFQNTEAFF | NA | TRBJ1-1 | TRBV7-8 | NA
TGCAGTGCTCGGTCGGGAAATGAGCAGTTCTTC | CSARSGNEQFF | NA | TRBJ2-1 | TRBV20-1 | NA
TGTGCCAGCAGCTTACTGACAGGGGTGAGGGGCAATCAGCCCCAGCATTTT | CASSLLTGVRGNQPQHF | NA | TRBJ1-5 | TRBV5-6 | TRBD1
TGTGCCAGCACCGCGGGGGGAGCGGGGGGGCTTGAGCAGTTCTTC | CASTAGGAGGLEQFF | NA | TRBJ2-1 | TRBV9 | TRBD2
TGTGCCAGCACCCAGACGGGCTATACGTACAATGAGCAGTTCTTC | CASTQTGYTYNEQFF | once | TRBJ2-1 | TRBV27 | NA
TGTGCCAGCAGCCTGGGCCCCCTTGGTGGGGCCAACGTCCTGACTTTC | CASSLGPLGGANVLTF | NA | TRBJ2-6 | TRBV11-2 | NA
TGCGCCAGCAGCTTGCAAGGTCGATATGGGGCCAACGTCCTGACTTTC | CASSLQGRYGANVLTF | once | TRBJ2-6 | TRBV5-1 | NA
TGTGCCAGCAGGGCGGCCGGGACATGGTCGTCCTACGAGCAGTACTTC | CASRAAGTWSSYEQYF | once | TRBJ2-7 | TRBV28 | NA
TGTGCCAGCAGTTACCGGGCCCGGGACTATGGCTACACCTTC | CASSYRARDYGYTF | NA | TRBJ1-2 | TRBV6-5 | NA
TGCGCCAGCAGCTCATTAGCGGGGGGGCCGAATGAGCAGTTCTTC | CASSSLAGGPNEQFF | NA | TRBJ2-1 | TRBV5-1 | TRBD2
TGTGCTAGTGGTTTGCCCCCAGGGGGAGGCTACACCTTC | CASGLPPGGGYTF | NA | TRBJ1-2 | TRBV12-5 | TRBD1
TGTGCCTGGAGTGTTCAAGACTCCTACGAGCAGTACTTC | CAWSVQDSYEQYF | NA | TRBJ2-7 | TRBV30 | NA
TGTGCCTGGAGTCCAGATTGGATCAGCACAGATACGCAGTATTTT | CAWSPDWISTDTQYF | NA | TRBJ2-3 | TRBV30 | NA
TGTGCCAGCAGCGTGGTAGGGCGGGCAGATACGCAGTATTTT | CASSVVGRADTQYF | once | TRBJ2-3 | TRBV9 | NA
TGCAGTGCTAGTTCACAGGCTCTCCAGCATTTT | CSASSQALQHF | NA | TRBJ1-5 | TRBV20-1 | NA
TGTGCCAGCAGCGTCCCTGCTCCTCTTTGGGGCTACACCTTC | CASSVPAPLWGYTF | few | TRBJ1-2 | TRBV11-2 | NA
TGTGCCAGCAGCCAGGACTATACAGATACGCAGTATTTT | CASSQDYTDTQYF | NA | TRBJ2-3 | TRBV4-2 | NA
TGTGCCAGCAGCTTATCCCGGGGGTGGAATGAGCAGTTCTTC | CASSLSRGWNEQFF | few | TRBJ2-1 | TRBV7-3 | NA
TGTGCCAGCTCAGCAAACCGGGACAGGGCCACCGGGGAGCTGTTTTTT | CASSANRDRATGELFF | NA | TRBJ2-2 | TRBV18 | TRBD1
TGTGCCAGCAGCGGGGGGCGGACGAATACGCAGTATTTT | CASSGGRTNTQYF | few | TRBJ2-3 | TRBV6-1 | NA
TGTGCCACCTTATGGCAGGGGCACCAAGAGACCCAGTACTTC | CATLWQGHQETQYF | once | TRBJ2-5 | TRBV28 | NA
TGTGCCTGCTTTGTGAGGTCTAGCACAGATACGCAGTATTTT | CACFVRSSTDTQYF | NA | TRBJ2-3 | TRBV30 | NA
TGTGCCAGCAGTGAACAGGACGCCGCTGAAGCTTTCTTT | CASSEQDAAEAFF | NA | TRBJ1-1 | TRBV6-1 | NA
TGTGCCAGCAGTCAGGTGGCGGGGGGCCTCTACGAGCAGTACTTC | CASSQVAGGLYEQYF | NA | TRBJ2-7 | TRBV6-5 | TRBD2
TGTGCCAGTAGTACCCCCCTAGGGACTCAAAATAGCAATCAGCCCCAGCATTTT | CASSTPLGTQNSNQPQHF | NA | TRBJ1-5 | TRBV19 | NA
TGTGCCAGCAGAGGGTCAGGGGGCGGTCCTAATGAAAAACTGTTTTTT | CASRGSGGGPNEKLFF | NA | TRBJ1-4 | TRBV4-2 | TRBD1
TGTGCCAGCAGATCCGGGGGGGAAGAGACCCAGTACTTC | CASRSGGEETQYF | NA | TRBJ2-5 | TRBV6-5 | TRBD2
TGTGCCTCTCCGGGACAGGGACACACCGGGGAGCTGTTTTTT | CASPGQGHTGELFF | once | TRBJ2-2 | TRBV30 | TRBD1
TGTGCCAGCTCTGGGGACAGGGAGTGGGGCTACACCTTC | CASSGDREWGYTF | few | TRBJ1-2 | TRBV2 | TRBD1
TGTGCCAGCAGCCAAGATAAACAGGGAGGTAGCGAAAAACTGTTTTTT | CASSQDKQGGSEKLFF | few | TRBJ1-4 | TRBV4-2 | NA
TGTGCCAGCAGTGGGGGGACAGGGTTCGGAAAACTGTTTTTT | CASSGGTGFGKLFF | NA | TRBJ1-4 | TRBV6-1 | TRBD1
TGTGCCAGCAGTCTAAGACCACCGGACAAGGGCTTAGGAGAGCAGTACTTC | CASSLRPPDKGLGEQYF | NA | TRBJ2-7 | TRBV27 | NA
TGTGCCAGCAGACGAGACAGTAACTATGGCTACACCTTC | CASRRDSNYGYTF | NA | TRBJ1-2 | TRBV7-2 | NA
TGTGCCAGCAGCTCCGGACAGGGGGATTCACCCCTCCACTTT | CASSSGQGDSPLHF | few | TRBJ1-6 | TRBV7-2 | TRBD1
TGTGCCACCAGCAGAGACTGGGCGGCAGGGGTGATCACTGAAGCTTTCTTT | CATSRDWAAGVITEAFF | NA | TRBJ1-1 | TRBV15 | NA
TGTGCCAGCAGCCAAGACGGAATGGGGGGAAAACTGTTTTTT | CASSQDGMGGKLFF | NA | TRBJ1-4 | TRBV4-2 | NA
TGTGCCAGCACGCAGGCCTTTGGCACAGATACGCAGTATTTT | CASTQAFGTDTQYF | NA | TRBJ2-3 | TRBV2 | NA